These 2 T cell receptor beta chains originate from one sample sequenced in a study of T-cell reconstitution after alpha-beta-depleted transplantation in children. The TCRbeta library was prepared with unique molecular identifiers. A single record per CDR3 protein comes from TCRdb applying MiXCR to the PCR reads. The top ten clones hold around 6% of a sample with some 490,000 distinct CDR3 sequences, approximately 12% of them seen once. The sequenced sample was PBMCs from the stem cell graft donor, obtained from the stem cell graft. The receptor set was obtained from a human donor who donated a stem cell graft to a child with combined immunodeficiency.

J is TRBJ2-7 and V is TRBV4-3; 7 bases match TRBD1. Germline values: CDR1 LGHNA, CDR2 YSLEER. The CDR3 runs to 15 residues. V lost 1 base, J lost 1 base, and 4 bases stayed unmatched. CDR3 bases: TGCGCCAGCAGCCAAGGGACAGGAAGATCCTACGAGCAGTACTTC. Translating it yields CASSQGTGRSYEQYF.

This clonotype has just a few counts. V and J are TRBV6-2 or TRBV6-3 and TRBJ1-6; no reliable D call. Trimming cost V 2 bases and J 7 bases, with 3 bases left between them. Germline V CDR1 and CDR2: MNHEY, SVGEGT. The CDR3 covers 12 residues. The CDR3 loop is CASSYANSPLHF. As DNA, the CDR3 is TGTGCCAGCAGTTACGCCAATTCACCCCTCCACTTT.